The clone carrying this TCR beta chain appeared many times. Its matching antigen is unknown. V trimming: 0 bases; J trimming: 7 bases; junction bases outside the gene matches: 8. The CDR3 has 17 amino acids. Germline CDR1 is SGHTA and CDR2 is FQGNSA. This sample is drawn from a study of T cell repertoires in cytomegalovirus infection. Study-level background: Both a matching HLA type and CMV infection were indicated by public TCR beta signatures. Study-level results: Cumulative frequency (of public TCR beta family members) identified carriers of CMV plus the relevant HLA. CMV-specific TCR beta clonotypes restricted by HLA-C dominated the ex vivo response.

TCRdb processed the reads anew with MiXCR; each CDR3 protein has one entry. The sample includes approximately 250,000 distinct CDR3 sequences, 9.1% seen only once; the top ten take around 16%. The sequence came from a human donor in good health (CMV status not recorded). Some clones in this sample may be carry-over from other donors' samples. V gene TRBV7-2 combines with J gene TRBJ2-2; 10 bases agree with TRBD2. The sample consisted of PBMCs. CDR3 residues: CASSLAAAGGPGGELFF. CDR3 nucleotides: TGTGCCAGCAGCTTAGCGGCAGCGGGAGGGCCTGGCGGGGAGCTGTTTTTT.